This TCR beta chain emerged from a study of Ad26.COV2.S vaccination and SARS-CoV-2 variants (dated by TCRdb to the early 2020s). Regarding the study in general: TCRbeta repertoire sequencing was used to assess the specificity and breadth of SARS-CoV-2-reactive T cell receptors after Ad26.COV2.S vaccination. The TCR-sequenced set comprised approximately 32 samples: roughly 19 Ad26.COV2.S vaccine recipients, 5 placebo recipients and 8 SARS-CoV-2 convalescent individuals.

This specimen's time point label, per the study, means: individuals recovered from natural SARS-CoV-2 infection. The immunoSEQ Assay was the method used to sequence TCRbeta CDR3 regions. After extraction, genomic DNA underwent amplification by bias-controlled multiplex PCR, followed by high-throughput sequencing. In the original analysis: To quantify the absolute abundance of every unique TCRbeta CDR3 region, sequences were collapsed and filtered. T cell fraction was estimated by normalization of TCRbeta template counts to usable DNA, with usable DNA being measured through amplification of reference genes present in all nucleated cells. Repertoire TCRs were annotated as SARS-CoV-2-specific by exact matching of V gene, CDR3 amino acid sequence and J gene to a known reactive TCR set. MIRA supplied the reference SARS-CoV-2 TCR set, which was filtered for enrichment in COVID-19-positive ImmuneCODE repertoires so that public or cross-reactive TCRs were removed. Based on the MIRA antigens, annotated TCRs were further analysed at the level of specific ORF or position within ORF. Breadth was defined as annotated unique rearrangements over total unique productive rearrangements; depth was the summed frequency of those rearrangements. Two-sided Wilcoxon rank-sum tests were applied when comparing TCR breadth between groups. Not all clones reach the TCRdb copy of this immuneACCESS table, which keeps in-frame sequences only. Checked studies attribute under half of the gap to unresolved V genes and leave the rest unexplained. V and J calls and clone size are given by that table; D and trimming were obtained from the DNA. In all, the sample holds around 94,000 clones, and around three quarters of those were seen once. Around 16% of the sample belongs to the ten largest clones.

The study at large found these results: After vaccination, substantial breadth of spike-specific CD8+ and CD4+ T cell responses was reported. Spike-specific TCR breadth was higher in Ad26.COV2.S recipients than in placebo recipients (P = 0.0014). According to the authors, total T cell responses may have been underestimated by the TCR breadth and depth analyses. Comparable non-spike TCR breadth was observed between vaccine and placebo recipients, consistent with only spike being contained in the vaccine.

Reading the germline V gene gives CDR1 SQVTM and CDR2 ANQGSEA. V sheds 4 bases and J sheds 3 bases, leaving 13 bases between their ends. Spanning cysteine to phenylalanine, the CDR3 consists of 14 amino acids. CDR3 DNA only is kept here, 42 bases in frame from base 1. As regards this clone: Its antigen is still unknown. No much larger clonotype is one base removed from it; base qualities were not supplied.

The V and J segments used are TRBV29-1 and TRBJ1-5; a tentative D match to TRBD1 spans 5 bases. Here the sequenced sample was peripheral blood, taken after recovery from COVID-19. The clonotype originates from a human donor who had recovered from COVID-19. The CDR3 protein: CSVGPGGFNQPQHF. The nucleotides are TGCAGCGTTGGGCCGGGGGGATTCAATCAGCCCCAGCATTTT. Here the CDR3 is joined to the reference TRBV29-1 and TRBJ1-5 genes, and the full variable domain is: SAVISQKPSRDICQRGTSLTIQCQVDSQVTMMFWYRQQPGQSLTLIATANQGSEATYESGFVIDKFPISRPNLTFSTLTVSNMSPEDSSIYLCSVGPGGFNQPQHFGDGTRLSIL.